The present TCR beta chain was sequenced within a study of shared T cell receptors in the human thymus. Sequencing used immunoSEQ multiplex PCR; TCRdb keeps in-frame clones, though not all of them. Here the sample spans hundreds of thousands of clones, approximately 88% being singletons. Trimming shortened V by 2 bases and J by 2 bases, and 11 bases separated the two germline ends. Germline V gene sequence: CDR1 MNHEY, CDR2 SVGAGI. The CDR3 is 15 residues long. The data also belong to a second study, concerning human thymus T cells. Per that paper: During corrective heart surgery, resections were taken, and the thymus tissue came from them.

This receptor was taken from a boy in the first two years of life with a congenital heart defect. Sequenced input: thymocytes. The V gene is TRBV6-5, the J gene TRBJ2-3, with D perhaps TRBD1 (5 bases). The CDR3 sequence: CASSYRLGDTDTQYF. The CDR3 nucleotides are TGTGCCAGCAGTTACCGTTTAGGGGACACAGATACGCAGTATTTT.